The 13 T cell receptor beta chains below come from one sample, sequenced in a study of blood T cell repertoires in COVID-19. Generated by immunoSEQ multiplex PCR, the TCRdb table keeps only in-frame clones and is missing some. The repertoire includes 150,000 or so clones, about nine tenths of them detected once, and roughly 4% sits in the top ten. The sample taken for sequencing was PBMCs or T cells enriched from blood (not recorded which). Receptors were obtained from a woman in her 40s who had been exposed to COVID-19.

This chain uses TRBV19 with TRBJ1-3, with D hard to call. The CDR3 consists of 14 residues. CDR1 LNHDA and CDR2 SQIVND come from the germline V gene (reference sequence). The V end was cut by 4 bases, the J end by 2 bases, with 9 bases between. CDR3 sequence: CASSTGDAGNTIYF. Here the CDR3 DNA reads TGTGCCAGTAGTACTGGAGATGCTGGAAACACCATATATTTT.

This clone was observed a handful of times. The J gene is TRBJ1-6, the V gene TRBV18; no reliable D call. The germline V gene encodes CDR1 KGHSH and CDR2 LQKENI. The CDR3 has 16 residues. The V end lost 3 bases, the J end lost 7 bases, and 16 bases lay between the germline ends. The CDR3 DNA reads as TGTGCCAGCTCACCGCTGTCACAGTCACACAATTCACCCCTCCACTTT. Residues: CASSPLSQSHNSPLHF.

The chain carries TRBV6-5 and TRBJ1-2, with D perhaps matching TRBD1 (5 bases). Trimming took 9 bases from V and 2 from J, leaving 7 bases between them. Looked up from germline, CDR1 is MNHEY and CDR2 is SVGAGI. This CDR3 contains 11 residues. The CDR3 reads CASSGNYGYTF. The CDR3 nucleotides are TGTGCCAGTTCAGGGAACTATGGCTACACCTTC.

This chain uses TRBV6-5 with TRBJ1-1; D is ambiguous. Germline-derived CDR1 and CDR2 are MNHEY and SVGAGI. The CDR3 contains 16 residues. Trimming left V 0 bases short and J 1 base short, with 12 bases between. The CDR3 region has the DNA TGTGCCAGCAGTTACTCGACCGGGCGGGCGAACACTGAAGCTTTCTTT. This codes for CASSYSTGRANTEAFF.

The chain carries TRBV28 and TRBJ2-5; D may be TRBD2 (5 bases). The V and J ends lost 1 base and 1 base respectively, with 10 bases between them. The CDR3 spans 15 residues. Germline loops: CDR1 MDHEN, CDR2 SYDVKM. The CDR3: CASSLSGKTQETQYF. DNA for the CDR3: TGTGCCAGCAGTTTATCGGGGAAAACCCAAGAGACCCAGTACTTC.

The chain recombines TRBV18 with TRBJ1-2; no definite D call. The CDR3 extends over 15 amino acids. Trimming cost V 0 bases and J 5 bases, with 13 bases left between them. Germline V gene lookup returns CDR1 KGHSH and CDR2 LQKENI. This CDR3 reads CASSPPESGVYGYTF. The DNA of the CDR3 is TGTGCCAGCTCACCACCTGAGAGCGGAGTATATGGCTACACCTTC.

This clone has a single count. The rearrangement joins TRBV20-1 to TRBJ1-4; D gene unclear. This CDR3 spans 11 amino acids. From germline, CDR1 is DFQATT and CDR2 SNEGSKA (reference sequence). V shed 0 bases and J shed 14 bases, with 10 bases lying between them. As DNA, the CDR3 is TGCAGTGCTAGAGAACAGCTCCGTCTGTTTTTT. Translation: CSAREQLRLFF.

The rearrangement links TRBV29-1 to TRBJ2-7; D remains unclear. The V gene lost 4 bases and the J gene lost 3 bases, with 13 bases spanning the gap. Germline V gene data show CDR1 as SQVTM and CDR2 as ANQGSEA. The CDR3 consists of 13 residues. The CDR3 protein is CSVARSRFYEQYF. Written as DNA, the CDR3 is TGCAGCGTTGCACGGTCGAGGTTCTACGAGCAGTACTTC.

V usage is TRBV5-1 and J usage is TRBJ1-5, with 9 bases fitting TRBD1. Germline V gene sequence: CDR1 SGHRS, CDR2 YFSETQ. CDR3 size: 15 residues. The V segment lost 1 base and the J segment 7 bases; nucleotides outside the gene matches: 6. This CDR3 is CASSLNTGGEQPQHF. The CDR3 DNA sequence: TGCGCCAGCAGCTTGAACACAGGGGGCGAACAGCCCCAGCATTTT.

The chain links TRBV11-2 to TRBJ2-1, with 7 bases identical to TRBD2. Germline V gene sequence: CDR1 SGHAT, CDR2 FQNNGV. CDR3 length: 18 amino acids. With V trimmed by 2 bases and J by 9 bases, 19 bases remained unmatched. CDR3 residues: CASSLIWGGGSRNIEQFF. For the CDR3, the DNA is TGTGCCAGCAGCTTAATTTGGGGAGGCGGGAGCCGCAACATTGAGCAGTTCTTC.

The rearrangement joins TRBV9 to TRBJ1-3; the D gene is possibly TRBD1 (5 bases). The germline CDR1 and CDR2 sequences are SGDLS and YYNGEE. CDR3 length equals 14 residues. V gave up 4 bases and J gave up 2 bases, with 10 bases separating them. The CDR3 loop is CASSLDRTGNTIYF. CDR3 coding DNA: TGTGCCAGCAGCCTAGACAGAACTGGAAACACCATATATTTT.

The chain recombines TRBV27 with TRBJ1-3; a possible D gene is TRBD1 (5 bases). The CDR3 length is 16 residues. V was pared by 0 bases and J by 4 bases, with 13 bases between. The germline CDR1 and CDR2 sequences are MNHEY and SMNVEV (reference sequence). DNA of the CDR3: TGTGCCAGCAGTTTATCTCGACAGATACCCGGAAACACCATATATTTT. Translation: CASSLSRQIPGNTIYF.

The chain carries TRBV4-2 and TRBJ2-3; 10 bases are shared with TRBD2. This CDR3 is 19 amino acids long. The germline V gene encodes CDR1 LGHNA and CDR2 YNFKEQ. J gave up 6 bases and V 0 bases, and 15 bases lay outside the gene matches. The CDR3 DNA sequence: TGTGCCAGCAGCCAAGATTTCCTAGCGGGAGTATACCACATCGATACGCAGTATTTT. It translates to CASSQDFLAGVYHIDTQYF.